These T cell receptor beta chains were read from a single sample in a study of blood T cell repertoires in COVID-19. Here immunoSEQ multiplex PCR was the method, and the copy in TCRdb shows in-frame clones only, minus some. This sample has more than 85,000 clones, with less than 85% found just once. Input material: peripheral blood. These receptors were obtained from a woman aged 55-69 years with acute or convalescent COVID-19. Both conserved end residues are part of each CDR3. The D gene is left open where the match is weak. A row's size may be missing; if present it is once, few, many or a size class.

D | J | size | V | CDR3 | DNA
- | TRBJ1-4 | - | TRBV5-1 | CASSFGTGDEKLFF | TGCGCCAGCAGCTTCGGCACGGGGGATGAAAAACTGTTTTTT
TRBD1 | TRBJ1-5 | once | TRBV10-2 | CASDGQDHSNQPQHF | TGCGCCAGCGATGGACAGGATCATAGCAATCAGCCCCAGCATTTT
- | TRBJ1-5 | few | TRBV6-5 | CASSLREGHQPQHF | TGTGCCAGCAGCCTCCGCGAAGGACACCAGCCCCAGCATTTT
- | TRBJ1-1 | - | TRBV18 | CASSPIEIDRRGAFF | TGTGCCAGCTCACCTATCGAAATCGACAGGCGGGGGGCTTTCTTT
- | TRBJ1-2 | - | TRBV4-1 | CASSQVGSGGGYTF | TGCGCCAGCAGCCAAGTTGGATCAGGTGGAGGCTACACCTTC
- | TRBJ1-1 | - | TRBV5-8 | CASSLGRDTEAFF | TGTGCCAGCAGCTTGGGGCGGGACACTGAAGCTTTCTTT
- | TRBJ1-5 | - | TRBV5-1 | CASSLEGLGNQPQHF | TGCGCCAGCAGCTTGGAGGGGCTGGGCAATCAGCCCCAGCATTTT
- | TRBJ2-1 | once | TRBV4-3 | CASSQDSGNEQFF | TGCGCCAGCAGCCAAGATAGCGGCAATGAGCAGTTCTTC
- | TRBJ1-4 | - | TRBV14 | CASSRGLNEKLFF | TGTGCCAGCAGCCGGGGGCTGAATGAAAAACTGTTTTTT
- | TRBJ1-2 | - | TRBV3-1/TRBV3-2 | CASSQGGQPLGGYTF | TGTGCCAGCAGCCAAGGTGGACAGCCTCTGGGTGGCTACACCTTC
- | TRBJ1-1 | - | TRBV20-1 | CSYSGNTEAFF | TGCAGTTACAGTGGGAACACTGAAGCTTTCTTT
- | TRBJ1-4 | - | TRBV4-2 | CASSPLNSGADNEKLFF | TGTGCCAGCAGCCCTCTTAACTCAGGGGCTGATAATGAAAAACTGTTTTTT